Below, one T cell receptor (beta chain) is given with its context. Using immunoSEQ multiplex PCR, the repertoire was profiled, and TCRdb retains in-frame clones only, with some absent. The sample lists about 110,000 clones; around 89% were seen once. The sample is drawn from a study of identifying expanded T cells in peripheral blood. The CDR3 sequence is 16 residues long. CDR1 and CDR2 (germline): SGHRS, YFSETQ. V lost 5 bases, J lost 1 base, and 5 bases stayed unmatched. This receptor was obtained from a person aged 18-70 years in good health. Specimen: blood. The chain uses TRBV5-1 and TRBJ2-2; 10 bases align to TRBD2. This CDR3 reads CASRGWTSGNTGELFF. CDR3 nucleotides: TGCGCCAGCAGGGGTTGGACTAGCGGGAACACCGGGGAGCTGTTTTTT. The full variable domain, with the rest looked up from reference TRBV5-1 and TRBJ2-2, is KAGVTQTPRYLIKTRGQQVTLSCSPISGHRSVSWYQQTPGQGLQFLFEYFSETQRNKGNFPGRFSGRQFSNSRSEMNVSTLELGDSALYLCASRGWTSGNTGELFFGEGSRLTVL.